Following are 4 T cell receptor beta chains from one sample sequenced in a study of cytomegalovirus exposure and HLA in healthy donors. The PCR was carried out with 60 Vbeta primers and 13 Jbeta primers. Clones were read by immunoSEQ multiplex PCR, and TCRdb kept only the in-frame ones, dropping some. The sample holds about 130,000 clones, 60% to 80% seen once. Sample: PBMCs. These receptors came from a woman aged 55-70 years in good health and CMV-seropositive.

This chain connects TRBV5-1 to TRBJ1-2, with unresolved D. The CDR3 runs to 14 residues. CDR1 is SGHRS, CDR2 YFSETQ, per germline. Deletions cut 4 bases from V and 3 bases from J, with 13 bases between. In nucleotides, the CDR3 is TGCGCCAGCAGCACCCTTCTGGGCGACTATGGCTACACCTTC. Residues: CASSTLLGDYGYTF. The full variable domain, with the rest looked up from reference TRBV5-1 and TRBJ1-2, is KAGVTQTPRYLIKTRGQQVTLSCSPISGHRSVSWYQQTPGQGLQFLFEYFSETQRNKGNFPGRFSGRQFSNSRSEMNVSTLELGDSALYLCASSTLLGDYGYTFGSGTRLTVV.

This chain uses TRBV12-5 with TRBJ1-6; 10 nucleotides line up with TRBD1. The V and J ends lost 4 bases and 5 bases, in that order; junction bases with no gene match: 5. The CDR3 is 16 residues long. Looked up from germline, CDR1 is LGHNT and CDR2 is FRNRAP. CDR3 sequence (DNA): TGTGCTAGTGGTTGGACCGGACAGGGGGATAATTCACCCCTCCACTTT. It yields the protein CASGWTGQGDNSPLHF.

CDR3 nucleotide sequence: TGCGCCAGCAGCTTAGCCCCTGGCGGGAGGGAGGAGACCCAGTACTTC. Its protein product is CASSLAPGGREETQYF. This chain uses TRBV5-1 with TRBJ2-5, with TRBD2 matching over 9 bases. The CDR3 is made up of 16 amino acids. Germline lookup yields CDR1 SGHRS and CDR2 YFSETQ. V gave up 2 bases and J gave up 5 bases; unmatched junction bases: 10. Supplemented by reference TRBV5-1 and TRBJ2-5, the full variable domain reads KAGVTQTPRYLIKTRGQQVTLSCSPISGHRSVSWYQQTPGQGLQFLFEYFSETQRNKGNFPGRFSGRQFSNSRSEMNVSTLELGDSALYLCASSLAPGGREETQYFGPGTRLLVL.

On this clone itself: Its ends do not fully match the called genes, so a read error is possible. CDR3 coding DNA: TGCGTCAGCAGCTTGATGGGGGCGACCGGCACAGATACGCAGTATTTT. Its translation: CVSSLMGATGTDTQYF. This chain uses TRBV5-1 with TRBJ2-3; tentative D call: TRBD1 (6 bases). Germline V gives CDR1 SGHRS, CDR2 YFSETQ. CDR3 length: 16 residues.